The T cell receptor beta chain under discussion was sequenced for a study of CD8 T cells in Susac syndrome. The RNA, roughly 0.5 to 1 ug, was put through reverse transcription using random hexamers. The TCR beta CDR3 was amplified by immunoSEQ multiplex PCR across 54 Vbeta, 13 Jbeta. In TCRdb, the immunoSEQ multiplex PCR reads were re-called with MiXCR into one record per CDR3 protein. There are 120,000 to 150,000 distinct CDR3 sequences in the sample; 85% to 95% occur only once, and approximately 0.27% lies in the top ten. This CDR3 has 16 amino acids. Germline assignment: CDR1 SGHVS and CDR2 FQNEAQ. V was clipped by 1 base and J by 3 bases, with 15 bases between them. TCR beta was sequenced from blood CD8+ and CD4+ T cells. Negative magnetic isolation gave CD8+ and CD4+ cells; FACS enriched CD8+ TEMRA.

Sequencing was performed on CD8+ T cells from PBMCs. The gene calls are TRBV7-8 and TRBJ1-1, with no clear D. This TCR was recovered from a human donor in good health. CDR3 protein: CASSLGSWGRDTEAFF. For the CDR3, the DNA is TGTGCCAGCAGCTTAGGAAGTTGGGGAAGGGACACTGAAGCTTTCTTT.